The source of this TCR beta chain is a study of cytomegalovirus exposure and HLA in healthy donors. V was clipped by 6 bases and J by 5 bases; unmatched bases: 1. There are 13 residues in the CDR3. Looked up from germline, CDR1 is SNHLY and CDR2 is FYNNEI. Primers included in the PCR were 60 Vbeta and 13 Jbeta primers. Using immunoSEQ multiplex PCR, the repertoire was profiled, and TCRdb retains in-frame clones only, with some absent. The sample consists of some 100,000 clones, approximately 84% of them appearing once. The gene calls are TRBV2 and TRBJ2-5; 12 bases are shared with TRBD2. The TCR sequence derives from a young man in good health and CMV-seronegative. Material: PBMCs. The CDR3 region is CASRGTSGETQYF. CDR3 sequence (DNA): TGTGCCAGCAGGGGGACTAGCGGGGAGACCCAGTACTTC.